The T cell receptor (beta chain) under discussion was sequenced for a study of T cell repertoires and HLA-DP antigens. As regards this clone: Its antigen is as yet unknown.

V gave up 4 bases and J gave up 4 bases, with 19 bases separating them. The CDR3 is 16 residues long. Germline V CDR1 and CDR2: MNHEY, SVGAGI. Assay used: immunoSEQ multiplex PCR; TCRdb lists only in-frame clones, some missing. The table has over 60,000 clones, about four fifths seen once. The receptor comes from a man aged 55 to 70 in good health and CMV-seronegative. The sequencing sample was made of CD4+ T cells from PBMCs. V usage is TRBV6-5 and J usage is TRBJ1-1; D ambiguous. The DNA of the CDR3 is TGTGCCAGCAGTTCCAACCACGGGCCCAGGACCACTGAAGCTTTCTTT. Encoded protein: CASSSNHGPRTTEAFF.